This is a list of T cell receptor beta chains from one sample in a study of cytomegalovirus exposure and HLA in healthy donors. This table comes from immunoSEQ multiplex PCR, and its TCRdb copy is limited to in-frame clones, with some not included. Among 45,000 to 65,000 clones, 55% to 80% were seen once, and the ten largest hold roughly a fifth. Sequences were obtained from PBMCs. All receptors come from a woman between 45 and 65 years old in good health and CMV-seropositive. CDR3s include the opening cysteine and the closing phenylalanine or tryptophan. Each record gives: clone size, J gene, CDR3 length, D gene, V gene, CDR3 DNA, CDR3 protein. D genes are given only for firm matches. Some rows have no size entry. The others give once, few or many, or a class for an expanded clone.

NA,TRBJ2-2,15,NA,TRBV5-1,TGCGCCAGCAGCTTGGCAGGGTCGAACACCGGGGAGCTGTTTTTT,CASSLAGSNTGELFF
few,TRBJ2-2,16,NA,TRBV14,TGTGCCAGCAGCCACAACTCGGGAGTTAGGACCGGGGAGCTGTTTTTT,CASSHNSGVRTGELFF
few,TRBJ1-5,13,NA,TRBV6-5,TGTGCCAGCAGGCCGGGGGGCAGTCAGCCCCAGCATTTT,CASRPGGSQPQHF
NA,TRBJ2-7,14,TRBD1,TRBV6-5,TGTGCCAGCAGACACACCGGGACAGACTACGAGCAGTACTTC,CASRHTGTDYEQYF
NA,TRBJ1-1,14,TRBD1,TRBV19,TGTGCCAGTAGTATTACGCCCGGGACAGGGGACGCTTTCTTT,CASSITPGTGDAFF
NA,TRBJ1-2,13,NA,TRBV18,TGTGCCAGCTCACCAGTAGGGGCCTATGGCTACACCTTC,CASSPVGAYGYTF
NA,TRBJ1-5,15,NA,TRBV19,TGTGCCAGTAGTATCTGGGCAGGCGCCAATCAGCCCCAGCATTTT,CASSIWAGANQPQHF
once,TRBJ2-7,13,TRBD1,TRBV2,TGTGCCAGCGGGGGACAGGGGATTCACGAGCAGTACTTC,CASGGQGIHEQYF
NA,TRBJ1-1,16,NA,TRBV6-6,TGTGCCAGCAGCCCAGTGTCGTCGGGATTTAGGACTGAAGCTTTCTTT,CASSPVSSGFRTEAFF
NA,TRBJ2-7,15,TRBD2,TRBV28,TGTGCCAGCAGCCCCGGACTAGCGGCAACCTACGAGCAGTACTTC,CASSPGLAATYEQYF
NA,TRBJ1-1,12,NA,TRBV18,TGTGCCAGCTCACAATCTCTAATGGAAGCTTTCTTT,CASSQSLMEAFF
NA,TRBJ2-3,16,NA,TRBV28,TGTGCCAGCAGTCCCCGCTTCCGGGACTGGAGAGATACGCAGTATTTT,CASSPRFRDWRDTQYF
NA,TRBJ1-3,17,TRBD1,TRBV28,TGTGCCAGCAGACCGACGACCGGGACAGGGGGATGGAACACCATATATTTT,CASRPTTGTGGWNTIYF
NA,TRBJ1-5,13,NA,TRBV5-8,TGTGCCAGCAGCCTTTCCTTCAATCAGCCCCAGCATTTT,CASSLSFNQPQHF
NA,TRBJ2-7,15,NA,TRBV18,TGTGCCAGCTCACCACCTGCCCTCCCAGGGCGTAAGCAGTACTTC,CASSPPALPGRKQYF
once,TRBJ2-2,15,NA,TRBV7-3,TGTGCCAGCAGCTTAAGGGGGGAGCACACCGGGGAGCTGTTTTTT,CASSLRGEHTGELFF
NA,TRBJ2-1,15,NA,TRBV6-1,TGTGCCAGCAGGAAACCAGTGATCTCCTACAATGAGCAGTTCTTC,CASRKPVISYNEQFF
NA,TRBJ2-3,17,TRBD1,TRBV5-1,TGCGCCAGCAGCCCATACGGGACAGCTACTAGCACAGATACGCAGTATTTT,CASSPYGTATSTDTQYF
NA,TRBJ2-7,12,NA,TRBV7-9,TGTGCCAGCAGCCTGACAGTCTACGAGCAGTACTTC,CASSLTVYEQYF
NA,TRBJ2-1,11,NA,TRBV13,TGTGCCAGCAGCCACAGCAATGAGCAGTTCTTC,CASSHSNEQFF
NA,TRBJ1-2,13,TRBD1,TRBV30,TGTGCCTGGGAGACAGGGCTTAACTATGGCTACACCTTC,CAWETGLNYGYTF
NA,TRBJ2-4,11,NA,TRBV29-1,TGCAGCGTGGAGACCAAAAACATTCAGTACTTC,CSVETKNIQYF
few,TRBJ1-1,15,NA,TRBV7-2,TGTGCCAGCAGCTTAGACAGTAGGGGCGTGGCTGAAGCTTTCTTT,CASSLDSRGVAEAFF
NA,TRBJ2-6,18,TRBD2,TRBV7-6,TGTGCCAGCAGCTTAGGACTAGCGGGGCTCTCTGGGGCCAACGTCCTGACTTTC,CASSLGLAGLSGANVLTF
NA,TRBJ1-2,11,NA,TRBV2,TGTGCCAGCAGTGTAACAGATGGCTACACCTTC,CASSVTDGYTF
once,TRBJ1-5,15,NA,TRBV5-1,TGCGCCAGCAGCTGGGATGGACAGCAAAATCAGCCCCAGCATTTT,CASSWDGQQNQPQHF
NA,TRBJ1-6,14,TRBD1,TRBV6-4,TGTGCCAGCAGTCCGACAGGGAGAGATTCGTCCCTCCACTTT,CASSPTGRDSSLHF
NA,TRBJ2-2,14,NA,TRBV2,TGTGCCAGCAGTGTAAGGGGGACCTCCCGCGAGCTGTTTTTT,CASSVRGTSRELFF
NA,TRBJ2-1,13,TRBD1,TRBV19,TGTGCCAGTATGTACAGGGGGCTCAATGAGCAGTTCTTC,CASMYRGLNEQFF
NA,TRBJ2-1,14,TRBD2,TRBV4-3,TGCGCCAGCAGCCATCAGGGACTAGGAAATGAGCAGTTCTTC,CASSHQGLGNEQFF
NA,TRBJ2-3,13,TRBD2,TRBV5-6,TGTGCCAGCACCCGGGAGGCCACAGATACGCAGTATTTT,CASTREATDTQYF
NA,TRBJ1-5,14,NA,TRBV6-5,TGTGCCAGCAGGTCCGGGAGAAGCAATCAGCCCCAGCATTTT,CASRSGRSNQPQHF
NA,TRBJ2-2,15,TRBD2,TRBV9,TGTGCCAGCACCGTGACTAGCGGGGCAACCGGGGAGCTGTTTTTT,CASTVTSGATGELFF
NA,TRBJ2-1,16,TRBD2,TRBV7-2,TGTGCCAGCAGCTCCTATCGGACTAGCGGGGCCAATGAGCAGTTCTTC,CASSSYRTSGANEQFF
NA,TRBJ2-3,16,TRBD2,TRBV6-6,TGTGCCAGCAGTTACGATGGCGGGAGGGCCACAGATACGCAGTATTTT,CASSYDGGRATDTQYF
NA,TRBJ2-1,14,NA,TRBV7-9,TGTGCCAGCAGCCCCCGACAGGTTTACAATGAGCAGTTCTTC,CASSPRQVYNEQFF
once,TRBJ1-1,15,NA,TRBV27,TGTGCCAGCAGTCGGCGGGCGGAGAGGAACACTGAAGCTTTCTTT,CASSRRAERNTEAFF
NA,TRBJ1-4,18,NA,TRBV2,TGTGCCAGCAAGGTCAGACATACCTTGATCGGGGCTAATGAAAAACTGTTTTTT,CASKVRHTLIGANEKLFF
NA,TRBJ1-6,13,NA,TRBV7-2,TGTGCCAGCGGGGGGGTGAGGAATTCACCCCTCCACTTT,CASGGVRNSPLHF
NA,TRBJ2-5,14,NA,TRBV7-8,TGTGCCAGCAGCTTAAAACCCGAGGAGGAGACCCAGTACTTC,CASSLKPEEETQYF
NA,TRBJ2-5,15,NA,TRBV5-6,TGTGCCAGCAGCTTGACAGACATTCGATTAGAGACCCAGTACTTC,CASSLTDIRLETQYF
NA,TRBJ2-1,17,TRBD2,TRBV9,TGTGCCAGCAGCGCTCTTCCTAGCGGGGGCCCCGGGAATGAGCAGTTCTTC,CASSALPSGGPGNEQFF
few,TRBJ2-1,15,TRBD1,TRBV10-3,TGTGCCATCAGTGAGGGACAGGGTCAACGCAATGAGCAGTTCTTC,CAISEGQGQRNEQFF
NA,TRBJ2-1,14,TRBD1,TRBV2,TGTGCCAGCATCCGGGACAGGGCTGTAAATGAGCAGTTCTTC,CASIRDRAVNEQFF
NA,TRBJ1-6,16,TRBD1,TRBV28,TGTGCCAGCAGTACTCCGGGACAGCGCTATAATTCACCCCTCCACTTT,CASSTPGQRYNSPLHF
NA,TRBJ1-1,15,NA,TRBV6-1,TGTGCCAGCAGTGAGGAGGGTATACCGAACACTGAAGCTTTCTTT,CASSEEGIPNTEAFF
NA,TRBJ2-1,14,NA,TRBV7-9,TGTGCCAGCAGCTTAGGACTCAGGGGCAATGAGCAGTTCTTC,CASSLGLRGNEQFF
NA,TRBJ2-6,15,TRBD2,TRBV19,TGTGCCAGCCACCGGGGGGACTCTGGGGCCAACGTCCTGACTTTC,CASHRGDSGANVLTF
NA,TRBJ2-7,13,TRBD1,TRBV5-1,TGCGCCAGCAGGGGGGACAGGGGAGACGAGCAGTACTTC,CASRGDRGDEQYF
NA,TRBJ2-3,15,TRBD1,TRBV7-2,TGTGCCAGCAGCTTCAGAGGGGGCTGGGAAGATACGCAGTATTTT,CASSFRGGWEDTQYF
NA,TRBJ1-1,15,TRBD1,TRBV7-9,TGTGCCAGCAGGTGGTCAGGGGGCGGGGGCACTGAAGCTTTCTTT,CASRWSGGGGTEAFF